This T cell receptor beta chain was recorded in a study of T-cell reconstitution after alpha-beta-depleted transplantation in children. Whole-study results and caveats: Newly made T cells mostly supplied T-cell counts and diversity one year after transplant. About two months after transplant, alpha-beta T cells reportedly came from several hundred expanded graft clones. Recipient T cells and thymic progenitors that survived gave rise to the high TCRbeta diversity observed at day 60 in some patients.

During its preparation, the TCRbeta library received unique molecular identifiers. TCRdb re-called the PCR reads with MiXCR, one entry per CDR3 protein. The sample includes 200,000 to 250,000 distinct CDR3 sequences, 11% of them seen just once. Note on this clonotype: The antigen remains unidentified.

CDR1 KGHSH and CDR2 LQKENI come from the germline V gene. This CDR3 comprises 11 residues. Trimming took off 3 bases at V and 8 bases at J, with 5 bases between the two ends. The sequences come from PBMCs, collected before TCRalphabeta/CD19-depleted stem cell transplant. The origin of this receptor is a child under two years old with acute myeloid leukemia, due to receive a stem cell transplant. The J gene is TRBJ2-1, the V gene TRBV18; TRBD2 might be the D (5 bases). In DNA form, the CDR3 reads TGTGCCAGCTCACCGGAGGATGAGCAGTTCTTC. Protein product: CASSPEDEQFF.